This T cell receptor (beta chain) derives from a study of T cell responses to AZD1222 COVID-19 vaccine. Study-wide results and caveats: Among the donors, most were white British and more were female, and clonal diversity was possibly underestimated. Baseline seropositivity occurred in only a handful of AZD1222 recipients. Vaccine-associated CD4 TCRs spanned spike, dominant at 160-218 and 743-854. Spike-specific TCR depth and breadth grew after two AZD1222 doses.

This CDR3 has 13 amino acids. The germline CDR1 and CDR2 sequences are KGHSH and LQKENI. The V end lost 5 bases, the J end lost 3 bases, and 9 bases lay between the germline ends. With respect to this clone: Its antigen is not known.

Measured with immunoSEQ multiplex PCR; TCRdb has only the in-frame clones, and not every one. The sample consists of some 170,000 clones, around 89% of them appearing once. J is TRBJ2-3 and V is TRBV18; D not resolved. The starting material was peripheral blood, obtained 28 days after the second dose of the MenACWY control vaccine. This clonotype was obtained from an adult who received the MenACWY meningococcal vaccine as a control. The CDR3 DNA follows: TGTGCCAGCTCAATACGGGCTACAGATACGCAGTATTTT. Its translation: CASSIRATDTQYF.